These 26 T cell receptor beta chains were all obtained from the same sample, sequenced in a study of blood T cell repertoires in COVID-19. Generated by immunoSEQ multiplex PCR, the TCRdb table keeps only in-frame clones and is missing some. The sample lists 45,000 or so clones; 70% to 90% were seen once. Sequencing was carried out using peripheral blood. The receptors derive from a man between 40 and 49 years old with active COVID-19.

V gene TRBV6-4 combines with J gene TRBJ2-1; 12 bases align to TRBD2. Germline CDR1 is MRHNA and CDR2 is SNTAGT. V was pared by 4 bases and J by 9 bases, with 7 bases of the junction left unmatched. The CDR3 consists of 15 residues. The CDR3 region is CASSVLAGGFSEQFF. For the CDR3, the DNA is TGTGCCAGCAGTGTACTAGCGGGAGGCTTCAGTGAGCAGTTCTTC.

The CDR3 here is CASSPVWTSGSFYEQYF. Here the CDR3 DNA reads TGCGCCAGCAGTCCTGTCTGGACTAGCGGGAGTTTTTACGAGCAGTACTTC. The V call is TRBV5-1, the J call TRBJ2-7; 13 bases align to TRBD2. Per germline, CDR1 SGHRS and CDR2 YFSETQ. This CDR3 region has 17 residues. The trim removed 5 bases at V and 4 bases at J, leaving 12 bases unmatched.

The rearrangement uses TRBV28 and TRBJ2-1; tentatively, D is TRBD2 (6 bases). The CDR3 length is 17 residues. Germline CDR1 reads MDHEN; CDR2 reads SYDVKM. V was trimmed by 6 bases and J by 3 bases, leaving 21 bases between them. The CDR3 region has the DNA TGTGCCAGCAGCGCACGAGCGTCTAGCGTTCACTACAATGAGCAGTTCTTC. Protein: CASSARASSVHYNEQFF.

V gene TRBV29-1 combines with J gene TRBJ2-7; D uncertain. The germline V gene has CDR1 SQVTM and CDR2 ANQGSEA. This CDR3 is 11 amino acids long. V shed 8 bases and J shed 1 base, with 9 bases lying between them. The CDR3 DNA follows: TGCAGCCCCCTTAGTTCCTACGAGCAGTACTTC. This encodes CSPLSSYEQYF.

The CDR3 coding sequence is TGTGCCAGCAGCCCCCAAACAGGGAACACTGAAGCTTTCTTT. Its protein product is CASSPQTGNTEAFF. This chain joins TRBV7-6 and TRBJ1-1; D may be TRBD1 (5 bases). The length of the CDR3 is 14 residues. Trimming shortened V by 5 bases and J by 1 base, and 11 bases separated the two germline ends. CDR1 and CDR2 from the germline V gene are SGHVS and FNYEAQ.

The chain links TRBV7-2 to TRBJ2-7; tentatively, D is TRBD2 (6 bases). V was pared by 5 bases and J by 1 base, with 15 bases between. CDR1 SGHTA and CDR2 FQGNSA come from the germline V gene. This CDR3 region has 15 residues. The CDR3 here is CASSHNAGTSYEQYF. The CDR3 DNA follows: TGTGCCAGCAGCCACAACGCGGGAACATCCTACGAGCAGTACTTC.

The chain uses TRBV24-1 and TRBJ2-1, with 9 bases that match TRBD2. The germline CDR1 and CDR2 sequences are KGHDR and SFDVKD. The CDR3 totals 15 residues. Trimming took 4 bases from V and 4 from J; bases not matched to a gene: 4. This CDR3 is CATSDPLAGYNEQFF. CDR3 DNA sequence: TGTGCCACCAGTGACCCTCTAGCGGGATACAATGAGCAGTTCTTC.

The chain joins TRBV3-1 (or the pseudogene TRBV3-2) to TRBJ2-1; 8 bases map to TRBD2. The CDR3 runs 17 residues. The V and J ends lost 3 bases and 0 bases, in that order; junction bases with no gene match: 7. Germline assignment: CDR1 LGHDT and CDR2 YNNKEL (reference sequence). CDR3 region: CASSHGRGGFSYNEQFF. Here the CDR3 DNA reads TGTGCCAGCAGCCATGGGCGCGGGGGGTTCTCCTACAATGAGCAGTTCTTC.

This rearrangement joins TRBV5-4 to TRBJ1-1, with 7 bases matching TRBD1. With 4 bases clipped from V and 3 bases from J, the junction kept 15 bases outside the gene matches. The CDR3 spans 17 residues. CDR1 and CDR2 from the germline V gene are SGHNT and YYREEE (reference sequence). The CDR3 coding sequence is TGTGCCAGCAGCCCGAGGCCGACAGGGTCGAGAGACACTGAAGCTTTCTTT. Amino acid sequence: CASSPRPTGSRDTEAFF.

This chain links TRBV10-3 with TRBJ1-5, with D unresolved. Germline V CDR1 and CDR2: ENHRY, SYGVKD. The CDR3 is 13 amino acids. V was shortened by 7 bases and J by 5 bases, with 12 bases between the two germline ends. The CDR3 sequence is CAITTNRDQPQHF. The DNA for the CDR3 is TGTGCCATCACCACCAACCGCGATCAGCCCCAGCATTTT.

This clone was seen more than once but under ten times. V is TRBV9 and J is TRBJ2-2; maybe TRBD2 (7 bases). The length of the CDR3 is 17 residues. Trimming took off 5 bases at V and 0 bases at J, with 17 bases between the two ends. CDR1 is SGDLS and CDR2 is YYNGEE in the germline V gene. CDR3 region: CASRAPSGGTNTGELFF. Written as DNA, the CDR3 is TGTGCCAGCAGGGCACCTTCGGGGGGCACGAACACCGGGGAGCTGTTTTTT. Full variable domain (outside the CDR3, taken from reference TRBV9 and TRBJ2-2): DSGVTQTPKHLITATGQRVTLRCSPRSGDLSVYWYQQSLDQGLQFLIQYYNGEERAKGNILERFSAQQFPDLHSELNLSSLELGDSALYFCASRAPSGGTNTGELFFGEGSRLTVL.

The CDR3 loop reads CATGLAGDREQYF. Written as DNA, the CDR3 is TGTGCCACCGGACTAGCGGGAGATAGAGAGCAGTACTTC. The rearrangement joins TRBV5-5 to TRBJ2-7; 13 bases match TRBD2. The CDR3 runs to 13 residues. J was trimmed by 7 bases and V by 9 bases; bases with no gene match: 7. Germline CDR1 SGHKS, CDR2 YYEKEE (reference sequence). The variable domain in full, with the rest retrieved from reference TRBV5-5 and TRBJ2-7, is DAGVTQSPTHLIKTRGQQVTLRCSPISGHKSVSWYQQVLGQGPQFIFQYYEKEERGRGNFPDRFSARQFPNYSSELNVNALLLGDSALYLCATGLAGDREQYFGPGTRLTVT.

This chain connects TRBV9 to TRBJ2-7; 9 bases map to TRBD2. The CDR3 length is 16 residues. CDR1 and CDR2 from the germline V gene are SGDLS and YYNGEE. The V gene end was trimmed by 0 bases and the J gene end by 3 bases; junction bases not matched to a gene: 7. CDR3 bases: TGTGCCAGCAGCGTAGAGGGGCGGGAGGGAGACTACGAGCAGTACTTC. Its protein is CASSVEGREGDYEQYF.

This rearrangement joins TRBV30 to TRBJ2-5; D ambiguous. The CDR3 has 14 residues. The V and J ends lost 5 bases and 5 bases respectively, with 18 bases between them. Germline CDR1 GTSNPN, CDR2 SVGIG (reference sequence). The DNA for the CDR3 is TGTGCCTGGGCGATGTCATCCCTCGGGGAGACCCAGTACTTC. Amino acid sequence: CAWAMSSLGETQYF. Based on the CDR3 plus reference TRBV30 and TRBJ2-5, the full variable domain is SQTIHQWPATLVQPVGSPLSLECTVEGTSNPNLYWYRQAAGRGLQLLFYSVGIGQISSEVPQNLSASRPQDRQFILSSKKLLLSDSGFYLCAWAMSSLGETQYFGPGTRLLVL.

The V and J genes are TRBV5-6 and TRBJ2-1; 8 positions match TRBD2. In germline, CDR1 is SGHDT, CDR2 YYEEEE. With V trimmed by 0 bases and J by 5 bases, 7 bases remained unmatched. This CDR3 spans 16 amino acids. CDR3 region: CASSLGVAGPHNEQFF. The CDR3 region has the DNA TGTGCCAGCAGCTTGGGGGTAGCGGGGCCCCACAATGAGCAGTTCTTC.

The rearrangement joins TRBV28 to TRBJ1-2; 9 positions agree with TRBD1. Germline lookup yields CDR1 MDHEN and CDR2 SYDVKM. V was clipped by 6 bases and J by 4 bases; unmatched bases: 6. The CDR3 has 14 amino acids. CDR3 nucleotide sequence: TGTGCCAGCAGGTTTGCGACAGGGGGCTATGGCTACACCTTC. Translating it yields CASRFATGGYGYTF.

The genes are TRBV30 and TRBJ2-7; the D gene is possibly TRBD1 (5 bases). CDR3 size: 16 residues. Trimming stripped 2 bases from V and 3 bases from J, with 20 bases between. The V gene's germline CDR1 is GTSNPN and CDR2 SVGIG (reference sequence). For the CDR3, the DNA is TGTGCCTGGAGTTTCCCGGGTCTTCAGGGTTTCTACGAGCAGTACTTC. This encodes CAWSFPGLQGFYEQYF.

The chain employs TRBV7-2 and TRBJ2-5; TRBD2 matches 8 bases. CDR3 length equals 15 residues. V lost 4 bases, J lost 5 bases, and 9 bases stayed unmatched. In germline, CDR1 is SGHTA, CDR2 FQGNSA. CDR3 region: CASSSGGAAGETQYF. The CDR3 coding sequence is TGTGCCAGCAGCTCCGGGGGGGCCGCGGGGGAGACCCAGTACTTC.

DNA for the CDR3: TGTGCCAGCAGCTTGCAGGGGGGAGATGGCTACACCTTC. Translating gives CASSLQGGDGYTF. The chain has TRBV13 and TRBJ1-2; TRBD1 agrees at 7 bases. V gave up 3 bases and J gave up 6 bases; unmatched junction bases: 4. Germline V lookup: CDR1 PRHDT, CDR2 FYEKMQ (reference sequence). CDR3 length equals 13 residues.

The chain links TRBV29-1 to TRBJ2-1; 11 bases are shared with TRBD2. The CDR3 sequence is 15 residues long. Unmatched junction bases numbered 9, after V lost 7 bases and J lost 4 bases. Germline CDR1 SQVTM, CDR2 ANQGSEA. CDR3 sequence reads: CSASGLAEQYNEQFF. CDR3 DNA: TGCAGCGCATCGGGACTAGCGGAACAGTACAATGAGCAGTTCTTC.

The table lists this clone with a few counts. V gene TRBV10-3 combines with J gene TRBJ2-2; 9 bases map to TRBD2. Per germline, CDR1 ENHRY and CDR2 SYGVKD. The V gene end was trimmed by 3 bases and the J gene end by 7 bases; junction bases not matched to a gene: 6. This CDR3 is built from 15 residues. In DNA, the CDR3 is TGTGCCATCAGTGACGGGACTAGCCGTGGCGGGGAGCTGTTTTTT. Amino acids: CAISDGTSRGGELFF.

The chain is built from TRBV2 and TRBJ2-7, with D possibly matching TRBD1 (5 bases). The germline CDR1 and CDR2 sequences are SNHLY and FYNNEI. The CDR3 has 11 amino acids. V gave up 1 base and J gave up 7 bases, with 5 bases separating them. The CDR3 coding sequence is TGTGCCAGCAGTGAAGAGGGGGAGCAGTACTTC. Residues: CASSEEGEQYF.

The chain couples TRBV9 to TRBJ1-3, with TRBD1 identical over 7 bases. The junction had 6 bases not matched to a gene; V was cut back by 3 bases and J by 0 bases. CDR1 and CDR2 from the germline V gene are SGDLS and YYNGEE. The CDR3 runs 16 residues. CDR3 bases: TGTGCCAGCAGCGAAGAGGGACAGCTCTCTGGAAACACCATATATTTT. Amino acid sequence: CASSEEGQLSGNTIYF.

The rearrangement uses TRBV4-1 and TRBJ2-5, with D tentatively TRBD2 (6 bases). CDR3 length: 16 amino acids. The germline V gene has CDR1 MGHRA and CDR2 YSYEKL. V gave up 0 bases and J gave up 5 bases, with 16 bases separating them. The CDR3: CASSQDIGSGGETQYF. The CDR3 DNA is TGCGCCAGCAGCCAAGACATCGGGAGCGGTGGGGAGACCCAGTACTTC.

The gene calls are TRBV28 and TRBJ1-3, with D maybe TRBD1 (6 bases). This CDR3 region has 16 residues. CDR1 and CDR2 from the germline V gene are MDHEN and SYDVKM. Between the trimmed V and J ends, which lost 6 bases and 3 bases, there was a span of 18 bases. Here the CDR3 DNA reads TGTGCCAGCAGCCCTTACACAGGGCGAGATGGAAACACCATATATTTT. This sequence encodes CASSPYTGRDGNTIYF.

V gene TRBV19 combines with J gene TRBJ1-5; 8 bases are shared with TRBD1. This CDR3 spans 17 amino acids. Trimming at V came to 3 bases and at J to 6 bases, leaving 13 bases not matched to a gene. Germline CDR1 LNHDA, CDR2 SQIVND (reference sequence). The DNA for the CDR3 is TGTGCCAGTAGTATTATGCAGGGGGCGAGTATTTTTCAGCCCCAGCATTTT. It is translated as CASSIMQGASIFQPQHF.